Following are 10 T cell receptor beta chains from one sample sequenced in a study of T cell repertoires in cytomegalovirus infection. TCRdb passed the reads through MiXCR, listing each CDR3 protein once. In the table there are hundreds of thousands of distinct CDR3 sequences, 40% to 50% of which are singletons. These receptors' antigens are unknown. The specimen comprised cultured PBMCs, sampled from culture after CMV antigen stimulation. Receptors originate from a human donor in good health (CMV status not recorded). Some clones in this sample may be carry-over from other donors' samples.

This clonotype was seen a handful of times. V usage is TRBV19 and J usage is TRBJ2-1; a possible D gene is TRBD2 (5 bases). This CDR3 has 15 residues. The V end lost 1 base, the J end lost 6 bases, and 13 bases lay between the germline ends. Germline V gene data show CDR1 as LNHDA and CDR2 as SQIVND (reference sequence). The CDR3 loop is CASSIAGSLGNEQFF. The CDR3, as DNA: TGTGCCAGTAGTATAGCGGGGTCCCTCGGCAATGAGCAGTTCTTC.

This chain joins TRBV6-1 and TRBJ2-3; the D is unclear. V lost 6 bases and J 0 bases, leaving 19 bases between the germline ends. The CDR3 covers 17 residues. The germline V gene has CDR1 MNHNS and CDR2 SASEGT. CDR3 residues: CASSYNTATSSTDTQYF. The CDR3 region has the DNA TGTGCCAGCAGCTATAATACAGCTACGTCAAGCACAGATACGCAGTATTTT.

There are a few counts of this clonotype. CDR3 bases: TGTGCCAGCAGCGACAGAGCCCCGAGGACCTTGGCAGGAAACACCATATATTTT. Translated: CASSDRAPRTLAGNTIYF. The chain recombines TRBV27 with TRBJ1-3; a weak D match, TRBD1 (5 bases). Trimming stripped 6 bases from V and 4 bases from J, with 25 bases between. Per the germline V gene, CDR1 is MNHEY and CDR2 is SMNVEV (reference sequence). This CDR3 region has 18 residues.

This chain links TRBV6-6 with TRBJ1-4; 7 nucleotides align to TRBD1. The CDR3 has 16 residues. CDR1 is MNHNY and CDR2 is SVGAGI in the germline V gene (reference sequence). V dropped 6 bases and J dropped 7; count of bases not matched to a gene: 14. The CDR3 DNA sequence: TGTGCCAGCAGCCAGGACAGGATTCAATTGGGTGAAAAACTGTTTTTT. This sequence encodes CASSQDRIQLGEKLFF.

The V call is TRBV11-2, the J call TRBJ2-3; the D gene is possibly TRBD2 (6 bases). The germline CDR1 and CDR2 sequences are SGHAT and FQNNGV. The CDR3 sequence is 15 residues long. Trimming took off 4 bases at V and 2 bases at J, with 13 bases between the two ends. CDR3 amino acids: CASSSTGSLTDTQYF. CDR3 DNA sequence: TGTGCCAGCAGCTCAACCGGGAGCCTCACAGATACGCAGTATTTT.

This sequence joins TRBV7-4 and TRBJ1-5, with D unresolved. V was cut by 1 base and J by 8 bases, with 6 bases left in between. The CDR3 is made up of 12 amino acids. Germline loops: CDR1 SGHVT, CDR2 SQSDAQ. The CDR3 DNA reads as TGTGCCAGCAGCTTAGACGACGAGCCCCAGCATTTT. Translating gives CASSLDDEPQHF.

The rearrangement uses TRBV12-3 or TRBV12-4 and TRBJ2-5; D may be TRBD2 (7 bases). Trimming pared 6 bases from V and 4 bases from J, leaving 18 bases between. The CDR3 is made up of 15 amino acids. The CDR3 is CASSLGGAGVETQYF. Written as DNA, the CDR3 is TGTGCCAGCAGCCTAGGGGGGGCGGGGGTAGAGACCCAGTACTTC.

This sequence joins TRBV20-1 and TRBJ2-1, with D possibly being TRBD2 (5 bases). The CDR3 sequence is 13 residues long. V lost 3 bases, J lost 12 bases, and 18 bases lay in between. Germline-derived CDR1 and CDR2 are DFQATT and SNEGSKA (reference sequence). The CDR3 loop reads CSARASSESWQFF. CDR3 nucleotides: TGCAGTGCTAGGGCTAGCTCTGAGTCCTGGCAGTTCTTC.

DNA of the CDR3: TGTGCCAGCAGTTTTACCGGGACTAGCACAGATACGCAGTATTTT. This sequence encodes CASSFTGTSTDTQYF. This chain uses TRBV7-2 with TRBJ2-3; D perhaps matches TRBD2 (6 bases). Trimming removed 6 bases at V and 0 bases at J, with 13 bases between. From germline, CDR1 is SGHTA and CDR2 FQGNSA. CDR3 length: 15 amino acids.

This clonotype was seen a few times. V gene TRBV28 combines with J gene TRBJ1-2; possible D gene TRBD1, 5 bases. The V and J ends lost 4 bases and 4 bases respectively, with 13 bases between them. Germline V gene data show CDR1 as MDHEN and CDR2 as SYDVKM. The CDR3 has 14 residues. The CDR3 coding sequence is TGTGCCAGCAGTTCGGGTCAGGGAAGCTATGGCTACACCTTC. Amino acid sequence: CASSSGQGSYGYTF.